The rows below give T cell receptor beta chains drawn from one sample of a study of cytomegalovirus exposure and HLA in healthy donors. The repertoire was sequenced with immunoSEQ multiplex PCR; TCRdb's copy has only in-frame clones and lacks some. The sample carries about 120,000 clones, roughly 72% recorded once. The sequenced sample was PBMCs. The source is a woman aged 45-59 years in good health and CMV-seropositive. Both conserved end residues are part of each CDR3. D genes are given only for firm matches. The listing skips clone size in some rows; elsewhere it reads once, few, many or a size class.

D gene: TRBD1; clone size: few; V gene: TRBV6-5; J gene: TRBJ1-2; CDR3 protein: CASSRDRGANYGYTF; CDR3 DNA: TGTGCCAGCAGCCGGGACAGGGGCGCTAACTATGGCTACACCTTC
D gene: NA; clone size: few; V gene: TRBV19; J gene: TRBJ1-6; CDR3 protein: CASSIQGGNSPLHF; CDR3 DNA: TGTGCCAGTAGTATTCAGGGAGGTAATTCACCCCTCCACTTT
D gene: TRBD1; clone size: NA; V gene: TRBV2; J gene: TRBJ2-7; CDR3 protein: CASRIGQGAGEQYF; CDR3 DNA: TGTGCCAGCAGAATTGGACAGGGGGCGGGGGAGCAGTACTTC
D gene: NA; clone size: NA; V gene: TRBV18; J gene: TRBJ1-5; CDR3 protein: CASSSTIQVSSNQPQHF; CDR3 DNA: TGTGCCAGCTCATCCACCATACAGGTTTCAAGCAATCAGCCCCAGCATTTT
D gene: TRBD2; clone size: NA; V gene: TRBV2; J gene: TRBJ2-3; CDR3 protein: CATRTSGGAEGTDTQYF; CDR3 DNA: TGTGCCACCAGGACTAGCGGGGGGGCCGAGGGTACAGATACGCAGTATTTT
D gene: TRBD2; clone size: NA; V gene: TRBV5-1; J gene: TRBJ2-1; CDR3 protein: CASSPSGSSYNEQFF; CDR3 DNA: TGCGCCAGCAGCCCCAGCGGGAGCTCCTACAATGAGCAGTTCTTC
D gene: NA; clone size: NA; V gene: TRBV7-9; J gene: TRBJ2-7; CDR3 protein: CASSDGHGKGEQYF; CDR3 DNA: TGTGCCAGCAGCGATGGACATGGCAAGGGCGAGCAGTACTTC
D gene: NA; clone size: NA; V gene: TRBV10-2; J gene: TRBJ1-2; CDR3 protein: CASSESSGNGYTF; CDR3 DNA: TGCGCCAGCAGTGAGTCATCAGGGAATGGCTACACCTTC
D gene: TRBD1; clone size: NA; V gene: TRBV4-3; J gene: TRBJ1-2; CDR3 protein: CASSQDRDRSNYGYTF; CDR3 DNA: TGCGCCAGCAGCCAAGATAGGGACAGGAGTAACTATGGCTACACCTTC
D gene: TRBD2; clone size: NA; V gene: TRBV4-2; J gene: TRBJ2-3; CDR3 protein: CASSQELTSGVYTDTQYF; CDR3 DNA: TGTGCCAGCAGCCAAGAATTAACTAGCGGGGTATACACAGATACGCAGTATTTT
D gene: TRBD1; clone size: NA; V gene: TRBV19; J gene: TRBJ1-3; CDR3 protein: CASSPGQRTHSGNTIYF; CDR3 DNA: TGTGCCAGTAGCCCGGGACAGAGGACTCACTCTGGAAACACCATATATTTT
D gene: NA; clone size: NA; V gene: TRBV7-2; J gene: TRBJ2-5; CDR3 protein: CASSLQGVGETQYF; CDR3 DNA: TGTGCCAGCAGCTTACAGGGTGTCGGGGAGACCCAGTACTTC
D gene: NA; clone size: NA; V gene: TRBV10-3; J gene: TRBJ1-1; CDR3 protein: CAIQGNVNTEAFF; CDR3 DNA: TGTGCCATTCAGGGGAATGTGAACACTGAAGCTTTCTTT
D gene: NA; clone size: NA; V gene: TRBV4-3; J gene: TRBJ1-2; CDR3 protein: CASSQQSGDGYTF; CDR3 DNA: TGCGCCAGCAGCCAACAAAGCGGCGATGGCTACACCTTC
D gene: TRBD1; clone size: NA; V gene: TRBV13; J gene: TRBJ2-2; CDR3 protein: CASSPRDRVNTGELFF; CDR3 DNA: TGTGCCAGCAGCCCCCGGGACAGGGTGAACACCGGGGAGCTGTTTTTT
D gene: NA; clone size: NA; V gene: TRBV28; J gene: TRBJ2-2; CDR3 protein: CASLRQGGTGELFF; CDR3 DNA: TGTGCCAGCCTCCGCCAGGGTGGGACCGGGGAGCTGTTTTTT
D gene: NA; clone size: NA; V gene: TRBV10-3; J gene: TRBJ1-2; CDR3 protein: CAISDVAGYDGYTF; CDR3 DNA: TGTGCCATCAGTGATGTGGCAGGGTACGATGGCTACACCTTC
D gene: NA; clone size: once; V gene: TRBV7-9; J gene: TRBJ1-2; CDR3 protein: CASSLGRTDGYTF; CDR3 DNA: TGTGCCAGCAGCTTAGGCAGGACTGATGGCTACACCTTC
D gene: NA; clone size: NA; V gene: TRBV4-1; J gene: TRBJ1-2; CDR3 protein: CASSQGNEGYGYTF; CDR3 DNA: TGCGCCAGCAGCCAAGGAAACGAGGGATATGGCTACACCTTC
D gene: NA; clone size: NA; V gene: TRBV6-1; J gene: TRBJ1-1; CDR3 protein: CASSAPGDTEAFF; CDR3 DNA: TGTGCCAGCAGTGCTCCGGGGGACACTGAAGCTTTCTTT